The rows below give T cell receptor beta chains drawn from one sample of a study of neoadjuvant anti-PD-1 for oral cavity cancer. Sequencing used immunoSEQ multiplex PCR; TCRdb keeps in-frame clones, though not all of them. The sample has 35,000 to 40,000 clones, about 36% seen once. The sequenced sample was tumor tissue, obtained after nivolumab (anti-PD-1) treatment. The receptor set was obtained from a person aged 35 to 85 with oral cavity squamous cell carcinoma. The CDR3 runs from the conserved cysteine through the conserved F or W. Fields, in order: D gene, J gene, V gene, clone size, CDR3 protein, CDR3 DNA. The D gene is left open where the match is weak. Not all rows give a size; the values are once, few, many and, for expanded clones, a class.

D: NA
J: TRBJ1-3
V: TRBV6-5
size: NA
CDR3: CATREGGSGNTIYF
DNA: TGTGCCACCCGAGAGGGTGGGTCTGGAAACACCATATATTTT

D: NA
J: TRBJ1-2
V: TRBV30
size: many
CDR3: CAWSTGNYGYTF
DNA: TGTGCCTGGAGTACAGGGAACTATGGCTACACCTTC

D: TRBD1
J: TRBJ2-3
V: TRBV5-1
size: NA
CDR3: CASSESTGGWTDTQYF
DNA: TGCGCCAGCAGCGAAAGCACAGGGGGCTGGACAGATACGCAGTATTTT

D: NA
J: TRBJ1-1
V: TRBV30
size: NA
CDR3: CAWSVGSGFNTEAFF
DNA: TGTGCCTGGAGTGTAGGTTCCGGGTTTAACACTGAAGCTTTCTTT

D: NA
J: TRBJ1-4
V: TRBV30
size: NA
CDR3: CAWGYRVKKLFF
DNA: TGTGCCTGGGGCTACAGGGTCAAAAAACTGTTTTTT

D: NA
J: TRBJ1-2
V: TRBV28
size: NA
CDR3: CASSSLGGYTF
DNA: TGTGCCAGCAGCTCCCTTGGTGGCTACACCTTC

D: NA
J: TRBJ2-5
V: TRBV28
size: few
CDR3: CASSNSPGETQYF
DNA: TGTGCCAGCAGTAACAGTCCCGGGGAGACCCAGTACTTC

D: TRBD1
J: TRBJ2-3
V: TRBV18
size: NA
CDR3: CASSLRDRGRFVDTQYF
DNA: TGTGCCAGCTCACTAAGAGACAGGGGGCGTTTTGTGGATACGCAGTATTTT

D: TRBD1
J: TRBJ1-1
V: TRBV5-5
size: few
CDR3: CASSGRQGAWTEAFF
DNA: TGTGCCAGCAGCGGAAGACAGGGGGCATGGACTGAAGCTTTCTTT

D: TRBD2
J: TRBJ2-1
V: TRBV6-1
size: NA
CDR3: CASSVAGAWSYNEQFF
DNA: TGTGCCAGCAGTGTCGCGGGAGCGTGGTCCTACAATGAGCAGTTCTTC

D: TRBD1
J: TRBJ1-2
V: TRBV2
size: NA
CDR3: CASSLTGEDGYTF
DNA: TGTGCCAGCAGCCTCACAGGGGAGGACGGCTACACCTTC